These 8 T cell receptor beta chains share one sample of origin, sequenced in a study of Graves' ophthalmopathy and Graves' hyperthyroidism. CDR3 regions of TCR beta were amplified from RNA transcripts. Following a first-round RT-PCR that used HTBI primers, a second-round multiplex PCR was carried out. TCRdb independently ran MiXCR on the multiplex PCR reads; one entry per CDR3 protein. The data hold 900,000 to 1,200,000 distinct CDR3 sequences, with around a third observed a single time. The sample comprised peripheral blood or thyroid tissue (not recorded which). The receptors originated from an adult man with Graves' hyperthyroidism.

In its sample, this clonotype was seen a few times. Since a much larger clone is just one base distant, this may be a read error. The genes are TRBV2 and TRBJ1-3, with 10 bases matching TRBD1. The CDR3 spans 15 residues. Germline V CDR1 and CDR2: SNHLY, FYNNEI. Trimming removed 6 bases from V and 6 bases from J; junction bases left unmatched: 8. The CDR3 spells CASRDRGQALNTIYF. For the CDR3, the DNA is TGTGCCAGCAGAGACAGGGGGCAAGCTTTAAACACCATATATTTT. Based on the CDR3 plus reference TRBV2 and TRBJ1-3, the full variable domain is EPEVTQTPSHQVTQMGQEVILRCVPISNHLYFYWYRQILGQKVEFLVSFYNNEISEKSEIFDDQFSVERPDGSNFTLKIRSTKLEDSAMYFCASRDRGQALNTIYFGEGSWLTVV.

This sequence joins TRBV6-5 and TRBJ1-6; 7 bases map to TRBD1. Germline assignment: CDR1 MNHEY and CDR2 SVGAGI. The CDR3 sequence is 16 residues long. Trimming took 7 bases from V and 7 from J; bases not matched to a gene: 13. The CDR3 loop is CASITSGQVSNSPLHF. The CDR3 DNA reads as TGTGCCAGCATAACGTCAGGACAGGTGTCGAATTCACCCCTCCACTTT.

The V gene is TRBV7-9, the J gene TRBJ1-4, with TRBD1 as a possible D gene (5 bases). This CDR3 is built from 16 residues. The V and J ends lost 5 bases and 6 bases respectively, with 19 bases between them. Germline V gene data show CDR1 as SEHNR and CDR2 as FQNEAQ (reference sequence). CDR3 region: CASSQSGPGTDEKLFF. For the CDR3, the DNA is TGTGCCAGCAGCCAATCGGGACCCGGGACGGATGAAAAACTGTTTTTT. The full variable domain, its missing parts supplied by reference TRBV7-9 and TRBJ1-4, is DTGVSQNPRHKITKRGQNVTFRCDPISEHNRLYWYRQTLGQGPEFLTYFQNEAQLEKSRLLSDRFSAERPKGSFSTLEIQRTEQGDSAMYLCASSQSGPGTDEKLFFGSGTQLSVL.

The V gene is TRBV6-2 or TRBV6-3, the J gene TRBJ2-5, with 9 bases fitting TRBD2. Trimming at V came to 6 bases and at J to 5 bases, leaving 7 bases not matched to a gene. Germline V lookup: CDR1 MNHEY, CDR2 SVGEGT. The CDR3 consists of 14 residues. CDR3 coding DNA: TGTGCCAGCAGAAGAGCGGGAGGTGGGGAGACCCAGTACTTC. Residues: CASRRAGGGETQYF.

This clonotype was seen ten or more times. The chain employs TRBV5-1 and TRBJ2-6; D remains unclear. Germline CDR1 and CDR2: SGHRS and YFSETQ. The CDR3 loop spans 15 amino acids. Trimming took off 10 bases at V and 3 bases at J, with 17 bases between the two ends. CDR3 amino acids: CAPFVEENGANVLTF. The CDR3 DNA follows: TGCGCCCCGTTCGTTGAGGAGAATGGGGCCAACGTCCTGACTTTC.

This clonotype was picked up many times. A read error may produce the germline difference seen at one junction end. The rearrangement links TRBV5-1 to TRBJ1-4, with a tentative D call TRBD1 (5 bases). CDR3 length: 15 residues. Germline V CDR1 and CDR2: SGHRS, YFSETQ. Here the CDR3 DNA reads TGTGCCAGCAGCTTAGTCGGGGGAACTAATGAAAAACTGTTTTTT. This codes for CASSLVGGTNEKLFF.

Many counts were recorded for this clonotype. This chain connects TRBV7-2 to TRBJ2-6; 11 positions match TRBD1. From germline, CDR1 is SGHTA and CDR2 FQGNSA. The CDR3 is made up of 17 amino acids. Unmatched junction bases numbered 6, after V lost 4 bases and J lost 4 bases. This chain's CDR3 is CASSSGQGAAGANVLTF. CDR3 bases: TGTGCCAGCAGCTCCGGACAGGGGGCAGCCGGGGCCAACGTCCTGACTTTC.

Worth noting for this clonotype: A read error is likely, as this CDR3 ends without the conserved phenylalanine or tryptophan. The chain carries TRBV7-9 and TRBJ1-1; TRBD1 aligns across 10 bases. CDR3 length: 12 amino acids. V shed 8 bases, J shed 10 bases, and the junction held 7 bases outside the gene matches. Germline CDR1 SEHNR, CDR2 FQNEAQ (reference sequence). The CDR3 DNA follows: TGTGCCAGCGGTGACAGGGGGCGCGGAGCTTTCCTT. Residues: CASGDRGRGAFL.